A selection of T cell receptor beta chains follows, all from one sample in a study of PD-1 blockade in classical Hodgkin lymphoma. TCRdb keeps only in-frame clones here, not all; method: immunoSEQ multiplex PCR. The sample holds under 30,000 clones, 55% to 75% seen once. Sequencing used peripheral blood mononuclear cells (PBMCs), obtained before the second cycle of nivolumab. The receptors were sampled from a human donor with classical Hodgkin lymphoma. Both conserved end residues are part of each CDR3. D genes are given only for firm matches. Size tells how often a clone was seen (once, few, many) or the class of an expanded clone, and some rows leave it out.

clone_size	d_call	v_call	j_call	cdr3_aa	cdr3_nt
-	TRBD1	TRBV6-5	TRBJ2-1	CASGQENYNEQFF	TGTGCCAGCGGACAGGAAAACTACAATGAGCAGTTCTTC
-	-	TRBV19	TRBJ1-2	CASKRREGNYGYTF	TGTGCCAGTAAAAGAAGAGAAGGCAACTATGGCTACACCTTC
once	TRBD1	TRBV6-5	TRBJ1-5	CASSWTGFNQPQHF	TGTGCCAGCAGTTGGACAGGGTTCAATCAGCCCCAGCATTTT
-	-	TRBV6-1	TRBJ1-5	CASSEDTAAAFSNQPQHF	TGTGCCAGCAGTGAAGACACTGCCGCAGCCTTTAGCAATCAGCCCCAGCATTTT
-	-	TRBV5-1	TRBJ1-2	CASSSQGEEYGYTF	TGCGCCAGCAGCTCACAGGGTGAGGAGTATGGCTACACCTTC
-	TRBD1	TRBV29-1	TRBJ1-4	CSTSGQGTEKLFF	TGCAGCACTTCGGGACAGGGGACTGAAAAACTGTTTTTT
-	TRBD2	TRBV5-1	TRBJ2-5	CASSLAFGGLAGPQETQYF	TGCGCCAGCAGCTTGGCGTTCGGGGGTCTAGCGGGGCCCCAAGAGACCCAGTACTTC
-	TRBD2	TRBV7-3	TRBJ2-2	CASSLTATSERKELFF	TGTGCCAGCAGCTTAACGGCGACTAGCGAGAGGAAGGAGCTGTTTTTT
few	-	TRBV12-5	TRBJ2-1	CASGSHDRLEQFF	TGTGCTAGTGGTTCCCATGACAGGCTTGAGCAGTTCTTC
-	-	TRBV4-2	TRBJ2-7	CASGRLSTGPSSYEQYF	TGTGCCAGCGGACGATTATCTACAGGGCCGAGCTCCTACGAGCAGTACTTC
-	TRBD1	TRBV27	TRBJ2-1	CASSLGTAYYNEQFF	TGTGCCAGCAGTTTGGGGACAGCCTACTACAATGAGCAGTTCTTC
-	TRBD2	TRBV9	TRBJ2-6	CASSFAGAGANVLTF	TGTGCCAGCAGCTTCGCGGGGGCTGGGGCCAACGTCCTGACTTTC
-	-	TRBV9	TRBJ1-6	CASSVGRRHPLHF	TGTGCCAGCAGCGTAGGACGGCGTCATCCCCTCCACTTT
few	-	TRBV7-9	TRBJ1-1	CASSASGTVNTEAFF	TGTGCCAGCAGCGCGTCCGGGACGGTGAACACTGAAGCTTTCTTT
once	-	TRBV6-5	TRBJ2-3	CASSLDGTTDTQYF	TGTGCCAGCAGTTTGGACGGGACCACAGATACGCAGTATTTT
-	-	TRBV30	TRBJ1-6	CAWSRQGTLHF	TGTGCCTGGAGTCGTCAGGGGACCCTCCACTTT
-	-	TRBV9	TRBJ2-5	CASSATPLETQYF	TGTGCCAGCAGCGCAACCCCCTTAGAGACCCAGTACTTC
-	-	TRBV2	TRBJ2-2	CASSVERPNTGELFF	TGTGCCAGCAGTGTCGAGCGGCCGAACACCGGGGAGCTGTTTTTT
-	-	TRBV2	TRBJ2-3	CASRPGADTQYF	TGTGCCAGCAGGCCGGGGGCAGATACGCAGTATTTT
-	-	TRBV7-2	TRBJ2-5	CASSRYGETQYF	TGTGCCAGCAGCCGCTATGGAGAGACCCAGTACTTC
-	TRBD2	TRBV5-6	TRBJ2-1	CASSAGGWNNEQFF	TGTGCCAGCAGCGCGGGGGGATGGAACAATGAGCAGTTCTTC
-	TRBD2	TRBV7-2	TRBJ2-5	CASSLARGSQETQYF	TGTGCCAGCAGCTTAGCGCGGGGGTCCCAAGAGACCCAGTACTTC
-	-	TRBV2	TRBJ2-5	CALGQRLQETQYF	TGTGCCCTAGGGCAGCGGCTACAAGAGACCCAGTACTTC
-	TRBD1	TRBV4-1	TRBJ2-1	CASSQGPGQGRNEQFF	TGCGCCAGCAGCCAAGGGCCGGGACAGGGGCGAAATGAGCAGTTCTTC
-	-	TRBV2	TRBJ1-1	CASSVELVRNTEAFF	TGTGCCAGCAGTGTAGAGTTGGTTAGGAACACTGAAGCTTTCTTT
-	-	TRBV11-3	TRBJ1-2	CASSLGYIPTF	TGTGCCAGCAGCTTAGGGTATATTCCCACCTTC
few	-	TRBV6-1	TRBJ1-1	CASSVGGTEAFF	TGTGCCAGCAGTGTAGGGGGCACTGAAGCTTTCTTT
-	-	TRBV5-1	TRBJ1-2	CASSLDADGYTF	TGCGCCAGCAGCTTGGACGCGGATGGCTACACCTTC
-	-	TRBV7-9	TRBJ2-1	CASTRLGAGEDNEQFF	TGTGCCAGCACCCGCCTCGGGGCAGGGGAGGACAATGAGCAGTTCTTC
-	TRBD1	TRBV6-5	TRBJ2-5	CASSYTTGGQTQYF	TGTGCCAGCAGTTACACGACAGGGGGACAGACCCAGTACTTC
few	TRBD1	TRBV5-4	TRBJ1-4	CASGQVPNEKLFF	TGTGCCAGCGGACAGGTTCCCAATGAAAAACTGTTTTTT
-	-	TRBV9	TRBJ2-3	CASAIGTDTQYF	TGTGCCAGCGCCATCGGCACAGATACGCAGTATTTT
-	-	TRBV4-3	TRBJ2-2	CASSHKDGELFF	TGCGCCAGCAGTCACAAGGACGGGGAGCTGTTTTTT
-	-	TRBV6-1	TRBJ2-6	CASSGNSGANVLTF	TGTGCCAGCAGTGGAAACTCTGGGGCCAACGTCCTGACTTTC
-	TRBD2	TRBV2	TRBJ2-1	CASTRALAGNEQFF	TGTGCCAGCACCCGAGCGTTAGCGGGGAATGAGCAGTTCTTC
-	TRBD1	TRBV5-1	TRBJ2-5	CASRPGTGGGETQYF	TGCGCCAGCAGACCCGGGACAGGGGGCGGAGAGACCCAGTACTTC
-	TRBD2	TRBV7-6	TRBJ2-5	CASSPRTSGGADVETQYF	TGTGCCAGCAGCCCCCGGACTAGCGGGGGGGCCGACGTAGAGACCCAGTACTTC
-	-	TRBV5-1	TRBJ1-4	CASSLGVGVRTEEEKLFF	TGCGCCAGCAGCTTGGGAGTAGGGGTTAGGACGGAGGAAGAAAAACTGTTTTTT
-	-	TRBV6-5	TRBJ2-5	CASSYSAGGRKTQYF	TGTGCCAGCAGTTACTCCGCCGGGGGTAGAAAGACCCAGTACTTC
-	-	TRBV18	TRBJ1-1	CASSAQVGDTEAFF	TGTGCCAGCTCAGCACAGGTAGGAGACACTGAAGCTTTCTTT